The source of this T cell receptor (beta chain) is a study of response to subunit inactivated influenza vaccine. General study findings and limits: Authors suggested that a seasonal influenza vaccination recruits few new T cells each time.

This CDR3 is 14 amino acids long. Germline-derived CDR1 and CDR2 are MNHNS and SASEGT. V was pared by 7 bases and J by 1 base, with 7 bases of the junction left unmatched. The table lists this clonotype with a few counts. As yet, its antigen is unknown. Each CDR3 protein gets one entry after TCRdb re-called the RT-PCR reads with MiXCR. The sample has more than 700,000 distinct CDR3 sequences; approximately 21% are singletons. The chain carries TRBV6-1 and TRBJ2-7, with 7 nucleotides matching TRBD1. Here the sequenced sample was PBMCs from blood, taken 5 days after vaccination. The source of this sequence is a man aged 45-60 years who received an inactivated influenza vaccine. CDR3 DNA sequence: TGTGCCAGCAAACTGACAGGGTGGTCCTACGAGCAGTACTTC. This gives the protein CASKLTGWSYEQYF.